Presented here are 16 T cell receptor beta chains from one specimen sequenced in a study of graft-versus-host responses after intestinal transplantation. For these receptors, no antigen is known. Libraries were prepared by immunoSEQ multiplex PCR; TCRdb keeps only in-frame clonotypes and omits some of them. The profile shows about 39,000 clones, around 96% of them singletons. The material was unstimulated CD8+ T cells sorted from spleen or lymph node cells, obtained before transplant. These receptors were taken from a human donor who was the organ donor for an intestinal transplant.

The chain carries TRBV10-2 and TRBJ2-7; 9 nucleotides agree with TRBD2. From germline, CDR1 is WSHSY and CDR2 SAAADI. J lost 3 bases, V lost 4 bases, and 13 bases had no gene match. The CDR3 runs to 17 residues. CDR3 sequence: CASSAAGGPDHHYEQYF. In DNA, the CDR3 is TGCGCCAGCAGTGCGGCGGGGGGGCCTGACCACCACTACGAGCAGTACTTC.

The chain joins TRBV6-1 to TRBJ2-3; possibly TRBD1 for D (6 bases). CDR3 length equals 15 residues. Germline V gene lookup returns CDR1 MNHNS and CDR2 SASEGT. V was trimmed by 5 bases and J by 0 bases, leaving 12 bases between them. DNA of the CDR3: TGTGCCAGCAGTACCCCAGGGGATAGCACAGATACGCAGTATTTT. Its translation is CASSTPGDSTDTQYF.

V gene TRBV6-1 combines with J gene TRBJ1-1; D might be TRBD1 (5 bases). Trimming took off 0 bases at V and 0 bases at J, with 14 bases between the two ends. CDR1 and CDR2 (germline): MNHNS, SASEGT. The CDR3 is 17 residues long. The CDR3 nucleotides are TGTGCCAGCAGTGAAGCTGTCAGGGAAGTAATGAACACTGAAGCTTTCTTT. It is translated as CASSEAVREVMNTEAFF.

The J gene is TRBJ1-1, the V gene TRBV25-1; D not certain. Germline assignment: CDR1 MGHDK and CDR2 SYGVNS. This CDR3 is 12 amino acids long. V was shortened by 3 bases and J by 7 bases, with 9 bases between the two germline ends. The CDR3 DNA reads as TGTGCCAGCAGTGACCTCCATTATGAAGCTTTCTTT. Translating it yields CASSDLHYEAFF.

As regards this clone: Within the sample, other DNA sequences also encode this same CDR3. The chain couples TRBV13 to TRBJ1-4; D is perhaps TRBD1 (5 bases). V lost 4 bases and J lost 0, with 21 bases in between. In germline, CDR1 is PRHDT, CDR2 FYEKMQ (reference sequence). This CDR3 comprises 19 residues. The CDR3 here is CASSSNKLTVRATNEKLFF. As DNA, the CDR3 is TGTGCCAGCAGCTCGAATAAACTGACAGTAAGAGCAACTAATGAAAAACTGTTTTTT.

The chain uses TRBV4-2 and TRBJ2-3; either TRBD1 or TRBD2 may fit D (7 bases each). The ends were cut back, 4 bases at V and 0 bases at J, with 20 bases in the middle. The CDR3 runs to 18 residues. Looked up from germline, CDR1 is LGHNA and CDR2 is YNFKEQ. This CDR3 is CASSPQGGGGDSTDTQYF. The CDR3 DNA reads as TGTGCCAGCAGCCCCCAGGGGGGGGGAGGGGATAGCACAGATACGCAGTATTTT.

The chain carries TRBV7-3 and TRBJ2-2; tentative D call: TRBD1 (6 bases). The CDR3 has 17 amino acids. CDR1 is SGHTA, CDR2 FQGTGA, per germline. Trimming left V 5 bases short and J 0 bases short, with 16 bases between. This chain's CDR3 is CASSPRTDSANTGELFF. The CDR3 DNA sequence: TGTGCCAGCAGCCCAAGGACAGACAGTGCGAACACCGGGGAGCTGTTTTTT.

This chain connects TRBV7-8 to TRBJ1-6, with D possibly TRBD1 on 5 matching bases. CDR1 is SGHVS, CDR2 FQNEAQ, per germline. V was clipped by 4 bases and J by 6 bases, with 13 bases between them. The CDR3 is 15 residues long. The CDR3 DNA follows: TGTGCCAGCAGCTGGCGGGGCCACCTTAATTCACCCCTCCACTTT. Its translation: CASSWRGHLNSPLHF.

This clone was seen only once. The CDR3 reads CASSQDPANYGYTF. In DNA form, the CDR3 reads TGCGCCAGCAGCCAAGATCCAGCTAACTATGGCTACACCTTC. The gene calls are TRBV4-3 and TRBJ1-2; D not resolved. Trimming cost V 0 bases and J 0 bases, with 5 bases left between them. The germline V gene has CDR1 LGHNA and CDR2 YSLEER. The CDR3 totals 14 residues.

The rearrangement joins TRBV6-5 to TRBJ2-2; D is undetermined. V shed 9 bases and J shed 6 bases, with 8 bases lying between them. There are 11 residues in the CDR3. Germline loops: CDR1 MNHEY, CDR2 SVGAGI. CDR3 sequence (DNA): TGTGCCAGTAAAGACTCCGGGGAGCTGTTTTTT. It translates to CASKDSGELFF.

The genes are TRBV25-1 and TRBJ1-2; the D gene is possibly TRBD1 (6 bases). CDR3 size: 14 residues. Looked up from germline, CDR1 is MGHDK and CDR2 is SYGVNS. V was trimmed by 6 bases and J by 0 bases, leaving 11 bases between them. CDR3 DNA: TGTGCCAGCAGCTGGACAGAGACTAACTATGGCTACACCTTC. This encodes CASSWTETNYGYTF.

CDR3: CASSPTDSYEQYF. CDR3 nucleotides: TGTGCCAGCAGCCCGACAGATTCCTACGAGCAGTACTTC. The chain combines TRBV7-9 with TRBJ2-7, with D perhaps matching TRBD1 (5 bases). V was pared by 5 bases and J by 1 base, with 9 bases between. Per the germline V gene, CDR1 is SEHNR and CDR2 is FQNEAQ (reference sequence). The CDR3 contains 13 residues.

For this clone: This CDR3 is also generated by other DNA sequences in the sample. The chain combines TRBV7-9 with TRBJ2-7; D gene ambiguous. With 1 base removed from V and 2 bases from J, the gap between germline ends came to 9 bases. The CDR3 is made up of 14 amino acids. CDR1 is SEHNR and CDR2 is FQNEAQ in the germline V gene (reference sequence). CDR3 residues: CASSLDSGTYEQYF. CDR3 bases: TGTGCCAGCAGCTTAGATTCCGGAACCTACGAGCAGTACTTC.

CDR3 nucleotide sequence: TGTGCCAGCAGCTTGATCAGGGGAGACACTGAAGCTTTCTTT. Translating it yields CASSLIRGDTEAFF. The J gene is TRBJ1-1, the V gene TRBV5-6, with D possibly matching TRBD1 (6 bases). CDR3 length equals 14 residues. Germline-derived CDR1 and CDR2 are SGHDT and YYEEEE. Trimming took off 1 base at V and 3 bases at J, with 10 bases between the two ends.

V is TRBV14 and J is TRBJ2-1, with 7 bases identical to TRBD2. V lost 4 bases, J lost 9 bases, and 9 bases stayed unmatched. The CDR3 contains 14 residues. Germline V gene data show CDR1 as SGHDN and CDR2 as FVKESK. The DNA for the CDR3 is TGTGCCAGCAGCCCTTTTACGGGGGGTCGTGAGCAGTTCTTC. It is translated as CASSPFTGGREQFF. The entire variable domain, with the rest obtained from reference TRBV14 and TRBJ2-1, is as follows: EAGVTQFPSHSVIEKGQTVTLRCDPISGHDNLYWYRRVMGKEIKFLLHFVKESKQDESGMPNNRFLAERTGGTYSTLKVQPAELEDSGVYFCASSPFTGGREQFFGPGTRLTVL.

V usage is TRBV28 and J usage is TRBJ2-1, with 8 positions matching TRBD2. J lost 5 bases, V lost 4 bases, and 19 bases had no gene match. The CDR3 runs 19 residues. Germline CDR1 is MDHEN and CDR2 is SYDVKM. CDR3 DNA: TGTGCCAGCAGTTCACCATTCAGGGATCCGAGCGGGGGCGACAATGAGCAGTTCTTC. Translating it yields CASSSPFRDPSGGDNEQFF.